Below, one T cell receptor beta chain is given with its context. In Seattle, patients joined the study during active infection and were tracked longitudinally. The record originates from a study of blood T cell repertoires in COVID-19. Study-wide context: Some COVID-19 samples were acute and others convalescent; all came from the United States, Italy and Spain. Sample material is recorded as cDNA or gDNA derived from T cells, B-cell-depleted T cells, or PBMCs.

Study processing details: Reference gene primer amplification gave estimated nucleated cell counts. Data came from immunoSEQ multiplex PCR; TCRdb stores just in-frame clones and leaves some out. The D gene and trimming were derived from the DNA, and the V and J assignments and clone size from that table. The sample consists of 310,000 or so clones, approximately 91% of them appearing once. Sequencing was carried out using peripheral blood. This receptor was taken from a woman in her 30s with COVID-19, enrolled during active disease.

The CDR3 sequence: CAWSLGPRGQGTQYF. The DNA for the CDR3 is TGTGCCTGGAGTCTTGGCCCCAGGGGCCAGGGGACCCAGTACTTC. The chain couples TRBV30 to TRBJ2-5, with D possibly matching TRBD1 (6 bases). The germline gives CDR1 GTSNPN, CDR2 SVGIG (reference sequence). The V end was cut by 2 bases, the J end by 7 bases, with 20 bases between. This CDR3 contains 15 residues.